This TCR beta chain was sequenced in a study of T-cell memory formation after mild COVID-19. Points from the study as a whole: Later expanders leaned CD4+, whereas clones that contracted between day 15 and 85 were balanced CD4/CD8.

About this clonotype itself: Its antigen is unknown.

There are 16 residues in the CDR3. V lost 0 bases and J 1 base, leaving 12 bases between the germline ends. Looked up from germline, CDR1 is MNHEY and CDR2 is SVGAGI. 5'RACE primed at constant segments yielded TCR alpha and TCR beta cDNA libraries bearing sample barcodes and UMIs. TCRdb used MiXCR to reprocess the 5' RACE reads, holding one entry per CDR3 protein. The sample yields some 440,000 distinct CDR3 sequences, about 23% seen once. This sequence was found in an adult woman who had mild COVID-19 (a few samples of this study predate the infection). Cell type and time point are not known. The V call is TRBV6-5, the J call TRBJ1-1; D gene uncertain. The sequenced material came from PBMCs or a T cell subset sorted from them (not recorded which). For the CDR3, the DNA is TGTGCCAGCAGTTACTCAAGGGCCTACAGGAACACTGAAGCTTTCTTT. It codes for CASSYSRAYRNTEAFF.